These T cell receptor beta chains were read from a single sample in a study of blood T cell repertoires in COVID-19. Assay: immunoSEQ multiplex PCR; the TCRdb copy retains only in-frame clones and omits some. The sample carries 270,000 or so clones, 80% to 90% recorded once. Sequenced material: peripheral blood. These receptors all stem from a man in his forties with acute or convalescent COVID-19. The CDR3 runs from the conserved cysteine through the conserved F or W. The D gene is left open where the match is weak. Clone sizes are given selectively: once, few, many, or a class where the clone is expanded.

14,TRBV6-5,NA,TRBJ1-1,TRBD1,TGTGCCAGCAGTTTACAGGGGTTGAACACTGAAGCTTTCTTT,CASSLQGLNTEAFF
14,TRBV6-5,NA,TRBJ1-1,NA,TGTGCCAGCAAGCCAAGCAGGGGAGTCGGTGAAGCTTTCTTT,CASKPSRGVGEAFF
13,TRBV7-2,NA,TRBJ1-4,TRBD1,TGTGCCAGCAGTTATAACAGGGGCGAACGACTGTTTTTT,CASSYNRGERLFF
13,TRBV6-5,once,TRBJ1-1,NA,TGTGCCAGCTTGAACAGGGTAGAGGGTGAAGCTTTCTTT,CASLNRVEGEAFF
15,TRBV24-1,NA,TRBJ2-3,TRBD1,TGTGCCACAGGTCCCGGGACAGGGGTATCAGATACGCAGTATTTT,CATGPGTGVSDTQYF
13,TRBV5-1,NA,TRBJ2-2,NA,TGCGCCAGCAGCCCACCGGACTCCGGGGAGCTGTTTTTT,CASSPPDSGELFF
16,TRBV9,NA,TRBJ1-2,NA,TGTGCCAGCAGCGGCTCCACGGGGGGTTTCAACTATGGCTACACCTTC,CASSGSTGGFNYGYTF
16,TRBV9,NA,TRBJ2-3,NA,TGTGCCAGCAGCGCCCTCGCGGCTGTTCCCACAGATACGCAGTATTTT,CASSALAAVPTDTQYF
12,TRBV29-1,NA,TRBJ1-1,NA,TGCAGCGTCATAGAAATTCACACTGAAGCTTTCTTT,CSVIEIHTEAFF
16,TRBV19,NA,TRBJ2-1,NA,TGTGCCAGTACCCCAGTTAGGGGCGGTTCCTACAATGAGCAGTTCTTC,CASTPVRGGSYNEQFF
14,TRBV11-2,NA,TRBJ2-1,NA,TGTGCCAGCAGCGGCCGGGACTTCCAACGAGAGCAGTTCTTC,CASSGRDFQREQFF
15,TRBV14,once,TRBJ1-1,TRBD1,TGTGCCAGCAGCCCGTTTAACGGACAGGATGCAGAAGCTTTCTTT,CASSPFNGQDAEAFF
15,TRBV19,NA,TRBJ1-1,NA,TGTGCCAGTAGTGCAATAGGTGAGGGGGACACTGAAGCTTTCTTT,CASSAIGEGDTEAFF
14,TRBV5-1,NA,TRBJ1-2,TRBD1,TGCGCCAGCAGCTCGGAACCAGGGGGCTATGGCTACACCTTC,CASSSEPGGYGYTF
15,TRBV14,NA,TRBJ2-7,TRBD1,TGTGCCAGCAGCTCGCAGGGGGCATGGTCCTACGAGCAGTACTTC,CASSSQGAWSYEQYF
14,TRBV5-1,NA,TRBJ2-7,TRBD1,TGCGCCAGCAGCAAGGAGACAGGGGGCGGCGAGCAGTACTTC,CASSKETGGGEQYF
13,TRBV29-1,NA,TRBJ1-2,NA,TGCAGCGTTGAAGCGGCAGCGACGGCTGGCTACACCTTC,CSVEAAATAGYTF
11,TRBV2,once,TRBJ1-1,NA,TGTGCCAGCACTGACAGGACTGAAGCTTTCTTT,CASTDRTEAFF
14,TRBV15,NA,TRBJ2-4,NA,TGTGCCACCAGCAAAGACATAGCCAAAAACATTCAGTACTTC,CATSKDIAKNIQYF
13,TRBV2,NA,TRBJ2-7,NA,TGTGCCAGTTTCCGGGACATGGCTTGGGAGCAGTACTTC,CASFRDMAWEQYF
17,TRBV15,NA,TRBJ1-5,TRBD1,TGTGCCACCAGCCGAAGGACAGGAGGTTACGCCAATCAGCCCCAGCATTTT,CATSRRTGGYANQPQHF
13,TRBV6-6,NA,TRBJ1-6,NA,TGTGCCAGCAGTTATAGTCGGGATTCACCCCTCCACTTT,CASSYSRDSPLHF
13,TRBV5-1,NA,TRBJ1-1,NA,TGCGCCAGCAGATGGACACAGAACACTGAAGCTTTCTTT,CASRWTQNTEAFF
14,TRBV2,NA,TRBJ1-1,NA,TGTGCCAGCAGTGCCATACTAGGGCACACTGAAGCTTTCTTT,CASSAILGHTEAFF
15,TRBV7-2,NA,TRBJ2-1,TRBD2,TGTGCCAGCAGCTTATTCGGGGGGGCCGGGAATGAGCAGTTCTTC,CASSLFGGAGNEQFF
13,TRBV12-3/TRBV12-4,NA,TRBJ1-6,NA,TGTGCCAGCACCCCCAGGTATAATTCACCCCTCCACTTT,CASTPRYNSPLHF
17,TRBV19,NA,TRBJ1-6,TRBD1,TGTGCCAGTAGACGACAGGGGGACTTCTCCTATAATTCACCCCTCCACTTT,CASRRQGDFSYNSPLHF
16,TRBV28,NA,TRBJ1-2,TRBD1,TGTGCCAGCAGTTTGCCAACCCCGGGACAGACCTATGGCTACACCTTC,CASSLPTPGQTYGYTF
12,TRBV2,NA,TRBJ2-7,NA,TGTGCCAGCAGTGAAAGGACTCACGAGCAGTACTTC,CASSERTHEQYF
15,TRBV11-2,NA,TRBJ2-7,TRBD2,TGTGCCAGCAGCTTAAGCGGGGGGGACTCCTACGAGCAGTACTTC,CASSLSGGDSYEQYF
13,TRBV5-4,NA,TRBJ2-4,NA,TGTGCCAGCAGCGCGCCGGGACTGGGGGTTCAGTACTTC,CASSAPGLGVQYF
15,TRBV5-6,once,TRBJ2-2,TRBD2,TGTGCCAGCAGCTTAAAGGCGGGAGGGACCGGGGAGCTGTTTTTT,CASSLKAGGTGELFF
15,TRBV9,NA,TRBJ1-1,NA,TGTGCCAGCAGCGTCCAGGGCGGGGTGGGCACTGAAGCTTTCTTT,CASSVQGGVGTEAFF
16,TRBV24-1,NA,TRBJ2-6,NA,TGTGCCACCAGTGATTCAGAGGGGGCTGGGGCCAACGTCCTGACTTTC,CATSDSEGAGANVLTF
14,TRBV6-1,NA,TRBJ1-3,TRBD1,TGTGCCAGCACCCCGGGGGACAGTGGAAACACCATATATTTT,CASTPGDSGNTIYF
16,TRBV7-3,few,TRBJ2-3,NA,TGTGCCAGCAGCCCCTTGGGGCGGTCGCCCACAGATACGCAGTATTTT,CASSPLGRSPTDTQYF
12,TRBV3-1/TRBV3-2,NA,TRBJ2-1,NA,TGTGCCAGCAGCCAAGAACGCGCCCAGGAGTTCTTC,CASSQERAQEFF
14,TRBV7-8,NA,TRBJ2-1,TRBD2,TGTGCCAGCAGCCAACACGGGACTAGGGATGAGCAGTTCTTC,CASSQHGTRDEQFF
15,TRBV5-5,NA,TRBJ1-1,TRBD1,TGTGCCAGCAGCTCGATAACCCGACAGGGGGCTGGGGCTTTCTTT,CASSSITRQGAGAFF
16,TRBV5-1,once,TRBJ2-1,TRBD2,TGCGCCAGCAGCTGGGTGGCGGGGGGCTCCTACAATGAGCAGTTCTTC,CASSWVAGGSYNEQFF
15,TRBV2,NA,TRBJ1-5,NA,TGTGCCAGCAGTGAAGCGCTAGGGGGCAATCAGCCCCAGCATTTT,CASSEALGGNQPQHF
14,TRBV5-6,NA,TRBJ1-2,TRBD1,TGTGCCAGCAGCCCCCTACAGGGGGCTAGTGGCTACACCTTC,CASSPLQGASGYTF